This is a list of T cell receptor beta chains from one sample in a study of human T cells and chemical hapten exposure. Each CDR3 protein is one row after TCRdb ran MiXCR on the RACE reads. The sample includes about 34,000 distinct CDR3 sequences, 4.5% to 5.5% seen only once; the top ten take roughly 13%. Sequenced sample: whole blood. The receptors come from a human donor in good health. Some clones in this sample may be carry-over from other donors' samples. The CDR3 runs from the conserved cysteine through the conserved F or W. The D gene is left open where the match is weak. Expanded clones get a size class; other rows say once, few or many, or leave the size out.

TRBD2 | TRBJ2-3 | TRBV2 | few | TGTGCCAGCAGTACGGCGGGAGTCGTTTATACGCAGTATTTT | CASSTAGVVYTQYF
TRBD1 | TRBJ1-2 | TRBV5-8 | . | TGTGCCATTCAAACAGGGGATGGCTACACCTTC | CAIQTGDGYTF
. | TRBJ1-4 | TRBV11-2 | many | TGTGCCAGCAGCCTCACCGGCGGGATTAATGAAAAACTGTTTTTT | CASSLTGGINEKLFF
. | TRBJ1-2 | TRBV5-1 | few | TGCGCCAGCAGCTTGGGGGGCCTTACAGGGAATGGCTACACCTTC | CASSLGGLTGNGYTF
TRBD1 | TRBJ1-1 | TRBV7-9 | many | TGTGCCAGCAGCTCGTCCAACCCCCGGGACAGGGGGTGGAACACTGAAGCTTTCTTT | CASSSSNPRDRGWNTEAFF
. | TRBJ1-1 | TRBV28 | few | TGTGCCAGCAGTACGACTTGGGAGGGCACTGAAGCTTTCTTT | CASSTTWEGTEAFF
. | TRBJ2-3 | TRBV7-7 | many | TGTGCTAGCAGCTTAAGCTGGACCCGCACAGATACGCAGTATTTT | CASSLSWTRTDTQYF
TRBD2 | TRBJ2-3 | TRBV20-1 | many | TGCAGTGCTCTACTAGCGGGGGGAGATACGCAGTATTTT | CSALLAGGDTQYF
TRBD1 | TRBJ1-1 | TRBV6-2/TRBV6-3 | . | TGTGCCAGCAGTAAACAACGGGGACAGGGACGGACTGAAGCTTTCTTT | CASSKQRGQGRTEAFF
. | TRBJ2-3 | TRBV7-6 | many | TGTGCCAGCAGCGTTGAGGGAGATACGCAGTATTTT | CASSVEGDTQYF
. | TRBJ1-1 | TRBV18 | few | TGTGCCAGCTCACCCCAGGACAGCATGAACACTGAAGCTTTCTTT | CASSPQDSMNTEAFF
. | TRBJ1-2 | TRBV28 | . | TGTGCCAGCAGTTTGGAACAGCACCCCTATGGCTACACCTTC | CASSLEQHPYGYTF
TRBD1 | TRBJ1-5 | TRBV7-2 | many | TGTGCCAGCAGCTTGACAGGGGCCAATCAGCCCCAGCATTTT | CASSLTGANQPQHF
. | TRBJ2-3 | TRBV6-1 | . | TGTGCCAGCAGAATGGGTAGCGGCACAGATACGCAGTATTTT | CASRMGSGTDTQYF
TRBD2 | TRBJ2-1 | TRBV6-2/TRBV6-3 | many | TGTGCCAGCAGTTACGAGCGGGGGGTCCACAATGAGCAGTTCTTC | CASSYERGVHNEQFF
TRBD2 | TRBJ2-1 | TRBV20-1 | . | TGCAGCTCCACCGGTTCGCGGGGGTACAATGAGCAGTTCTTC | CSSTGSRGYNEQFF
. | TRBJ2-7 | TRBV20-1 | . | TGCAGTGCTAGTCGGGATAGCGTATCCTACGAGCAGTACTTC | CSASRDSVSYEQYF
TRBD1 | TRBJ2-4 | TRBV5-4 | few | TGTGCCAGCAGCGACGCCCCGACAGGGGCTGTCTTAGACATTCAGTACTTC | CASSDAPTGAVLDIQYF
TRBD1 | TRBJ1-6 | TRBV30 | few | TGTGCCTGCTCCAGCCGGGACAGCCCCAATTCACCCCTCCACTTT | CACSSRDSPNSPLHF
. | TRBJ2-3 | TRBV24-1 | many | TGTGCCACCAGTGACTCGGCCACTACTAGCACAGATACGCAGTATTTT | CATSDSATTSTDTQYF
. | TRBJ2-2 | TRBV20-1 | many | TGCAGTGCCCCCCCCCCAAGGGGAGTCACCGGGGAGCTGTTTTTT | CSAPPPRGVTGELFF
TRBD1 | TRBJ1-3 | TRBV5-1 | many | TGCGCCAGCAGCTTGAAGACAGGGGGTGACTCTGGAAACACCATATATTTT | CASSLKTGGDSGNTIYF
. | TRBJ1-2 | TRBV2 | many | TGTGCCAGCAGAGTACACAACTATGGCTACACCTTC | CASRVHNYGYTF
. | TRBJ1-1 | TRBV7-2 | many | TGTGCCAGCAGCCCCCGCATCAACACTGAAGCTTTCTTT | CASSPRINTEAFF
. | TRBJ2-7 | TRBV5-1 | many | TGCGCCAGCAGCTCCTCCGGGACCCCAAAGCAGTACTTC | CASSSSGTPKQYF
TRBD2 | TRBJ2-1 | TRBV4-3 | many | TGCGCCAGCAGCCAGGGTACTAGCGGGTCTTACAATGAGCAGTTCTTC | CASSQGTSGSYNEQFF
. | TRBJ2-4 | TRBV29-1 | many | TGCAGCGTTGAAGGAGGGCGAACGGGCCCCCGGTACTTC | CSVEGGRTGPRYF
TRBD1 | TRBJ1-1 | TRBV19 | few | TGTGCCAGTAGTATAAGTGGTCGGACAGGGCTCTTCGCTTTCTTT | CASSISGRTGLFAFF
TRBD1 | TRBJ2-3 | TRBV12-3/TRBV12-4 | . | TGTGCCAGCAGTTTAGTCACAGGGGGTATGACAGATACGCAGTATTTT | CASSLVTGGMTDTQYF
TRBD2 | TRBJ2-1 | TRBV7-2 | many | TGTGCCAGCAGCCGCACTAGCGGGGGGCTGGAGCAGTTCTTC | CASSRTSGGLEQFF
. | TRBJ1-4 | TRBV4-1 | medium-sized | TGCGCCAGCAGCCAAGCGGGGAGGGTTGACGAAAAACTGTTTTTT | CASSQAGRVDEKLFF
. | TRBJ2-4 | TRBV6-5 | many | TGTGCCAGCAGTTACCGTCCAACCTTCACCGGGGGCTTAGGTGTAGACATTCAGTACTTC | CASSYRPTFTGGLGVDIQYF
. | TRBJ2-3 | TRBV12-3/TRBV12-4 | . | TGTGCCAGCAGCCTAGGGGGCGGGGCGACCACAGATACGCAGTATTTT | CASSLGGGATTDTQYF
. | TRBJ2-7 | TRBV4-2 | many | TGTGCCAGCAGCCAAGAGCTGCGCGGTTCCTACGAGCAGTACTTC | CASSQELRGSYEQYF
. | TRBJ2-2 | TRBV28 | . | TGTGCCAGCAGCTTACAGTTCATAGAAACCGGGGAGCTGTTTTTT | CASSLQFIETGELFF
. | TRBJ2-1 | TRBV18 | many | TGTGCCAGCTCACCCTCTGGAGGAGACGAGCAGTTCTTC | CASSPSGGDEQFF
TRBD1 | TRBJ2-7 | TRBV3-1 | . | TGTGCCAGCACCCCTGAACAGGGGTCCTACGAGCAGTACTTC | CASTPEQGSYEQYF